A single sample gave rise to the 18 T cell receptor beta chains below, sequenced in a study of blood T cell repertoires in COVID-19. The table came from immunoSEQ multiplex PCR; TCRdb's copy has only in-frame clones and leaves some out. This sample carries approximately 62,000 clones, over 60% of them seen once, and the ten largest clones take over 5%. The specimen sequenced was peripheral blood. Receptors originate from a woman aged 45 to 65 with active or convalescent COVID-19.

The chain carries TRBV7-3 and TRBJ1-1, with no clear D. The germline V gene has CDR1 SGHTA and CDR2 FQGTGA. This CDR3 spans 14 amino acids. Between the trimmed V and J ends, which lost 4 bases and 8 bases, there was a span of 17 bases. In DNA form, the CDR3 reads TGTGCCAGCAGCTCTCCGGGAGCGCCCTTGGAAGCTTTCTTT. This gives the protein CASSSPGAPLEAFF.

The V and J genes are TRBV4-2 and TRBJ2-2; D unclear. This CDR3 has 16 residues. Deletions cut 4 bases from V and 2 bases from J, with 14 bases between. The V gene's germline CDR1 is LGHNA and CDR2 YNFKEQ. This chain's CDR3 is CASSPPRDSNTGELFF. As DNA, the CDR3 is TGTGCCAGCAGCCCCCCGAGAGACTCAAACACCGGGGAGCTGTTTTTT.

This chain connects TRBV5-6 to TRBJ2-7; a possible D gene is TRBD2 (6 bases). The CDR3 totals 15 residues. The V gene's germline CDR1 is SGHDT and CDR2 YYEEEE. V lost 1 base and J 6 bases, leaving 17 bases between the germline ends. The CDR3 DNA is TGTGCCAGCAGCTTGCTGGTGCGGGAAGAGGCCGAGCAGTACTTC. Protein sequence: CASSLLVREEAEQYF.

The CDR3 DNA reads as TGTGCCAGCAGTGAACTGGCGGGGGGCCGTGGCTATGGCTACACCTTC. Amino acid sequence: CASSELAGGRGYGYTF. This sequence joins TRBV2 and TRBJ1-2; D possibly corresponds to TRBD1 (6 bases). CDR3 length: 16 amino acids. Between the trimmed V and J ends, which lost 2 bases and 4 bases, there was a span of 17 bases. Germline V lookup: CDR1 SNHLY, CDR2 FYNNEI.

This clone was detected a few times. The CDR3 DNA is TGTGCCAGCAGCGTAGGGGACAGGGGAGCCGGGGAGCTGTTTTTT. Amino acid sequence: CASSVGDRGAGELFF. The V and J genes are TRBV9 and TRBJ2-2; 10 nucleotides agree with TRBD1. V shed 0 bases and J 6 bases; nucleotides not matched to a gene: 2. Germline V gene data show CDR1 as SGDLS and CDR2 as YYNGEE. The CDR3 loop spans 15 amino acids.

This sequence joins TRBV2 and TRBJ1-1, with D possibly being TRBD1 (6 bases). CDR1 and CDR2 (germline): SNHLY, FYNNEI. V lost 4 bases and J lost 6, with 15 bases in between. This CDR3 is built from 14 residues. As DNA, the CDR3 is TGTGCCAGCAGTGCACAGGGCAGAGTGCCTGAAGCTTTCTTT. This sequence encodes CASSAQGRVPEAFF.

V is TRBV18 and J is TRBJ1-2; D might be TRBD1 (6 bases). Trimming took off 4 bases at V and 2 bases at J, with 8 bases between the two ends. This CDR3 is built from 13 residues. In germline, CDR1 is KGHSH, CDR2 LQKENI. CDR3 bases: TGTGCCAGCTCACAAGGGGGAAACTATGGCTACACCTTC. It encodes CASSQGGNYGYTF.

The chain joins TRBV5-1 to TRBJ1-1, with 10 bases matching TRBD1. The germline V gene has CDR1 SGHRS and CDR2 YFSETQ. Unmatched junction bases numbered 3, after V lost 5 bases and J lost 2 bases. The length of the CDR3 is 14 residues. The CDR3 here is CASSGDRGNTEAFF. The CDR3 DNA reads TGCGCCAGCAGTGGGGACAGGGGAAACACTGAAGCTTTCTTT. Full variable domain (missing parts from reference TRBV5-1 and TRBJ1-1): KAGVTQTPRYLIKTRGQQVTLSCSPISGHRSVSWYQQTPGQGLQFLFEYFSETQRNKGNFPGRFSGRQFSNSRSEMNVSTLELGDSALYLCASSGDRGNTEAFFGQGTRLTVV.

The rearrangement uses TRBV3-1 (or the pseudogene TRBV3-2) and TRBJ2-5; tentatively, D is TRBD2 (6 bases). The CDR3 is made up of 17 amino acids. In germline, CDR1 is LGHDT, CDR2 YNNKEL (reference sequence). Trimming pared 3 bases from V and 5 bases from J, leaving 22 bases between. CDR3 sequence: CASSHGEGLWSGETQYF. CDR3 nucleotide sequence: TGTGCCAGCAGCCACGGCGAGGGACTCTGGAGTGGGGAGACCCAGTACTTC.

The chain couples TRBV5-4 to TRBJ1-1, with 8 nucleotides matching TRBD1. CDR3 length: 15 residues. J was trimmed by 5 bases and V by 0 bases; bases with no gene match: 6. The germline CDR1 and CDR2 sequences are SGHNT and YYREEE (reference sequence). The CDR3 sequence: CASSLAGQGATEAFF. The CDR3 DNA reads TGTGCCAGCAGCTTGGCAGGGCAGGGGGCGACTGAAGCTTTCTTT.

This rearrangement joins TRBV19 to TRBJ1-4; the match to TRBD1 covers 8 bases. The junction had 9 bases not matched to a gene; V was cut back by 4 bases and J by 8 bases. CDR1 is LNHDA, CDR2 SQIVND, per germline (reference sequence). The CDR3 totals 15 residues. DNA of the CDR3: TGTGCCAGTAGTAACCCGACAGGGGTAAGGGAAAAACTGTTTTTT. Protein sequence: CASSNPTGVREKLFF.

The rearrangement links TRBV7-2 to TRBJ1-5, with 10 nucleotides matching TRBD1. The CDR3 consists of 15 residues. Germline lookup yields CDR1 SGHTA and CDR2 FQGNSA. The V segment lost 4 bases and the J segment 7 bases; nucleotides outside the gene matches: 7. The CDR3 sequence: CASSSGTGVGQPQHF. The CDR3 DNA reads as TGTGCCAGCAGCTCAGGGACAGGGGTAGGGCAGCCCCAGCATTTT.

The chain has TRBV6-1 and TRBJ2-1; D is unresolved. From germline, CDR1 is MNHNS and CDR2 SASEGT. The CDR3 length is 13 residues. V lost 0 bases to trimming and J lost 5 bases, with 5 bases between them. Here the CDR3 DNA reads TGTGCCAGCAGTGAAGCGTTCGACAATGAGCAGTTCTTC. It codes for CASSEAFDNEQFF.

DNA for the CDR3: TGTGCCAGCACCACTCGCGGGGGAGCAGATACGCAGTATTTT. Its translation: CASTTRGGADTQYF. V is TRBV6-5 and J is TRBJ2-3, with 7 bases identical to TRBD2. Germline CDR1 and CDR2: MNHEY and SVGAGI. The CDR3 totals 14 residues. V lost 7 bases to trimming and J lost 4 bases; unmatched junction nucleotides: 8.

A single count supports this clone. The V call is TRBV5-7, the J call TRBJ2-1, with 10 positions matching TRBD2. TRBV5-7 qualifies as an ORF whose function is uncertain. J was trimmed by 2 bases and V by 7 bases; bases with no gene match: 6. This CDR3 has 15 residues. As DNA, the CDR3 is TGTGCCAGCTACCTAGCGGGAGACCCCTACAATGAGCAGTTCTTC. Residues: CASYLAGDPYNEQFF.

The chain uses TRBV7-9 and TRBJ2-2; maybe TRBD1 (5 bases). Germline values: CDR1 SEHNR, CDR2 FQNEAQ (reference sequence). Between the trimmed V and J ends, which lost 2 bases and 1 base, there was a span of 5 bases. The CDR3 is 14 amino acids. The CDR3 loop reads CASSLQGNTGELFF. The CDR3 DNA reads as TGTGCCAGCAGCTTACAGGGGAACACCGGGGAGCTGTTTTTT.

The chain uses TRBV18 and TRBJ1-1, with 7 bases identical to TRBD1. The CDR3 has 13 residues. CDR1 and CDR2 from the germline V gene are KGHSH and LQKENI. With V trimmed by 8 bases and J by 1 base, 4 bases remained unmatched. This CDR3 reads CASAQGGNTEAFF. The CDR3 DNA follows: TGTGCCAGCGCGCAGGGGGGGAACACTGAAGCTTTCTTT.

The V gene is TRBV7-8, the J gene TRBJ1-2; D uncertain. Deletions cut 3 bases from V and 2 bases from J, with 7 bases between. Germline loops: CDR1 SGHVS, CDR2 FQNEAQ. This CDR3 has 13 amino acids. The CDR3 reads CASSFNRNYGYTF. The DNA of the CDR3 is TGTGCCAGCAGCTTTAACCGGAACTATGGCTACACCTTC.